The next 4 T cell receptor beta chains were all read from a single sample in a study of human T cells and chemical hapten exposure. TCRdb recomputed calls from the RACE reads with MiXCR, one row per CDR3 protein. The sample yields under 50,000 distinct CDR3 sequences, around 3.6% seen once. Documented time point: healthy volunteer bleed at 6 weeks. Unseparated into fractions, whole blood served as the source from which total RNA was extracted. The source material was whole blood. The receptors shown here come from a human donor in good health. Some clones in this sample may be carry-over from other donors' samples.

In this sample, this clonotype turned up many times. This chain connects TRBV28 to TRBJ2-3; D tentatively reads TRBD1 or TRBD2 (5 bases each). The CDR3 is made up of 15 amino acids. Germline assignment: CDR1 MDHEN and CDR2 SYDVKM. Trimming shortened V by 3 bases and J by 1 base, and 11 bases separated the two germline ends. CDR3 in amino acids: CASSFVGEGTDTQYF. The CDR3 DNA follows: TGTGCCAGCAGTTTCGTGGGGGAAGGCACAGATACGCAGTATTTT.

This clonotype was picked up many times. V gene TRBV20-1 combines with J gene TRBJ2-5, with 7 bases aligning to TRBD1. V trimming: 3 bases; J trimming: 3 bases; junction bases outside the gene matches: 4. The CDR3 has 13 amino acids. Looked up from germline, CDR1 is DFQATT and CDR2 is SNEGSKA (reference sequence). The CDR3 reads CSASDRVKETQYF. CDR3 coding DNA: TGCAGTGCTAGCGACAGGGTGAAAGAGACCCAGTACTTC.

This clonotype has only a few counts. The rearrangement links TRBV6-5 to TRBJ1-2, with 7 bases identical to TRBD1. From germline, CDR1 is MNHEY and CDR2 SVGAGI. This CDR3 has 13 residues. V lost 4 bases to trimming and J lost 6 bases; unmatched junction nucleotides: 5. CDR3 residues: CASSSTGSDGYTF. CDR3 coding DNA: TGTGCCAGCAGTTCGACAGGGTCCGATGGCTACACCTTC.

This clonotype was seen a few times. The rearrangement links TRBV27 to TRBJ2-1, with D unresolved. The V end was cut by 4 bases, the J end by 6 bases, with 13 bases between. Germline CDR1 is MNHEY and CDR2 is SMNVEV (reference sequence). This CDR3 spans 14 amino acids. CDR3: CASSSPGKGNEQFF. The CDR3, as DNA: TGTGCCAGCAGTTCGCCGGGCAAAGGCAATGAGCAGTTCTTC.